A selection of T cell receptor beta chains follows, all from one sample in a study of blood T cells in healthy people across ages. MiXCR, run by TCRdb on the 5' RACE reads, gives a single entry per CDR3 protein. The sample has some 1.7 million distinct CDR3 sequences; approximately 28% are singletons. The specimen was blood. These receptors were collected from a young woman in good health. Both conserved end residues are part of each CDR3. The order of the fields is D gene, V gene, J gene, clone size, CDR3 DNA, CDR3 protein. D genes are given only for firm matches. Expanded clones are given a class, and other clones once, few, many or no size at all.

D gene: TRBD2; V gene: TRBV9; J gene: TRBJ2-3; clone size: NA; CDR3 DNA: TGTGCCAGCAGCTTTAGGACTAGCGGGGGCGCCCAGTCTACGCAGTATTTT; CDR3 protein: CASSFRTSGGAQSTQYF
D gene: NA; V gene: TRBV30; J gene: TRBJ1-1; clone size: NA; CDR3 DNA: TGTGCCTGGAGAGGCAGCTCGAACACTGAAGCTTTCTTT; CDR3 protein: CAWRGSSNTEAFF
D gene: NA; V gene: TRBV5-1; J gene: TRBJ2-5; clone size: NA; CDR3 DNA: TGCGCCAGCAGCCTCCAGGTGGGGGGCCAAGAGACCCAGTACTTC; CDR3 protein: CASSLQVGGQETQYF
D gene: NA; V gene: TRBV24-1; J gene: TRBJ2-2; clone size: NA; CDR3 DNA: TGTGCCACCAGTGATCTAACCGGGACAAGGGACACCGGGGAGCGGTTTTTT; CDR3 protein: CATSDLTGTRDTGERFF
D gene: NA; V gene: TRBV28; J gene: TRBJ2-3; clone size: few; CDR3 DNA: TGTGCCAGCGGACCAAACACAGGGTTGGGCACAGATACGCAGTATTTT; CDR3 protein: CASGPNTGLGTDTQYF
D gene: NA; V gene: TRBV5-5; J gene: TRBJ2-7; clone size: many; CDR3 DNA: TGTGCCAGCAGCACCGGACTGTACTCCTACGAGCAGTACTTC; CDR3 protein: CASSTGLYSYEQYF
D gene: NA; V gene: TRBV9; J gene: TRBJ2-5; clone size: NA; CDR3 DNA: TGTGCCAGCAGCGTACGGGGGATCCCCCGGGGAGAGACCCAGTACTTC; CDR3 protein: CASSVRGIPRGETQYF
D gene: TRBD2; V gene: TRBV7-9; J gene: TRBJ2-1; clone size: NA; CDR3 DNA: TGTGCCAGCAGCCAACCCGGGACTACTTACAATGAGCAGTTCTTC; CDR3 protein: CASSQPGTTYNEQFF
D gene: NA; V gene: TRBV12-3/TRBV12-4; J gene: TRBJ2-7; clone size: few; CDR3 DNA: TGTGCCAGCAGTTCACCGGCCCCCTACGAGCAGTACTTC; CDR3 protein: CASSSPAPYEQYF
D gene: TRBD2; V gene: TRBV19; J gene: TRBJ2-1; clone size: NA; CDR3 DNA: TGTGCCAGTAACTTGGGACTAGCGGGTGAGCAGTTCTTC; CDR3 protein: CASNLGLAGEQFF
D gene: NA; V gene: TRBV20-1; J gene: TRBJ2-3; clone size: NA; CDR3 DNA: TGCAGTGCTAGAATAAGCGGTCTCGGGCAGTATTTT; CDR3 protein: CSARISGLGQYF
D gene: NA; V gene: TRBV29-1; J gene: TRBJ1-4; clone size: few; CDR3 DNA: TGCAGCGTTGCTGTTTATTGGGACCCCGCAACTAATGAAAAACTGTTTTTT; CDR3 protein: CSVAVYWDPATNEKLFF
D gene: NA; V gene: TRBV19; J gene: TRBJ1-2; clone size: NA; CDR3 DNA: TGTGCCAGTAGTATTACAGGCCCCTATGACTACACCTTC; CDR3 protein: CASSITGPYDYTF
D gene: NA; V gene: TRBV27; J gene: TRBJ1-1; clone size: NA; CDR3 DNA: TGTGCCAGCAGAGTCGCTGGAGGCGGCACTGAAGCTTTCTTT; CDR3 protein: CASRVAGGGTEAFF
D gene: NA; V gene: TRBV6-6; J gene: TRBJ2-7; clone size: few; CDR3 DNA: TGTGCCAGCAGTCCTGTTACAGGGAGCTCCTACGAGCAGTACTTC; CDR3 protein: CASSPVTGSSYEQYF
D gene: NA; V gene: TRBV20-1; J gene: TRBJ1-4; clone size: few; CDR3 DNA: TGCAGTGCTAGAGGGAGTCAGGGTGGAGGGGAAAAACTGTTTTTT; CDR3 protein: CSARGSQGGGEKLFF
D gene: NA; V gene: TRBV2; J gene: TRBJ2-5; clone size: few; CDR3 DNA: TGTGCCAGCAGTGCGGAGGTTCAGACAGAGACCCAGTACTTC; CDR3 protein: CASSAEVQTETQYF
D gene: NA; V gene: TRBV7-8; J gene: TRBJ2-3; clone size: NA; CDR3 DNA: TGTGCCAGCAGCTTAGTATCTGACGATACGCAGTATTTT; CDR3 protein: CASSLVSDDTQYF